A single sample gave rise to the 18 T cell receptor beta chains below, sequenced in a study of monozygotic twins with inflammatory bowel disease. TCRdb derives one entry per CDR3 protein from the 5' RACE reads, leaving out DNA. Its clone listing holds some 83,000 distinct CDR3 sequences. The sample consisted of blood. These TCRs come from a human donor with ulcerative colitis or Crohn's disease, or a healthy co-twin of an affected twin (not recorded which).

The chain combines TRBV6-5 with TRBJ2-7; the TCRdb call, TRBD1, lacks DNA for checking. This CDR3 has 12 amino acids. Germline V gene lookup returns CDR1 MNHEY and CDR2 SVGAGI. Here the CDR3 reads CASSSPVHEQYF.

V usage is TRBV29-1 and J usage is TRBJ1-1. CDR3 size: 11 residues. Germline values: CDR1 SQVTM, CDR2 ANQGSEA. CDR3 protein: CSGHRRTDAFF.

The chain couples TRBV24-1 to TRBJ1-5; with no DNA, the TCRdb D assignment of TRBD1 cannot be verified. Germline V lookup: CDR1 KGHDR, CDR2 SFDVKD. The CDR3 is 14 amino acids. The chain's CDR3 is CATSDSGKDQPQHF.

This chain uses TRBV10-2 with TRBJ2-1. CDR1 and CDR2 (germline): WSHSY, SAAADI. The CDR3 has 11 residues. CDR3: CASSGRREQFF.

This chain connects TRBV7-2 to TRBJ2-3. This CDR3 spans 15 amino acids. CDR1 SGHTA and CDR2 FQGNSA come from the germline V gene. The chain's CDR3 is CASSLAGHSTDTQYF. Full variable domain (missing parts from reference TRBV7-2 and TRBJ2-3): GAGVSQSPSNKVTEKGKDVELRCDPISGHTALYWYRQSLGQGLEFLIYFQGNSAPDKSGLPSDRFSAERTGGSVSTLTIQRTQQEDSAVYLCASSLAGHSTDTQYFGPGTRLTVL.

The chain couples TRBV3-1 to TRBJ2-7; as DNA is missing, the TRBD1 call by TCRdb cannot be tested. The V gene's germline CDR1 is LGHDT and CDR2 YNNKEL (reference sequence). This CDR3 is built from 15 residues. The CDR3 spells CAVSTGTGSLYEQYF.

The chain's CDR3 is CASSQGAGDLKTQYF. The gene calls are TRBV5-4 and TRBJ2-5; without DNA, the TCRdb call of TRBD1 cannot be checked. Germline V gene data show CDR1 as SGHNT and CDR2 as YYREEE (reference sequence). The CDR3 totals 15 residues.

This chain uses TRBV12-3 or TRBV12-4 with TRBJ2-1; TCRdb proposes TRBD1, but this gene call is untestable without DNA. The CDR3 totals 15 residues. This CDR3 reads CATLGGARSYNEQFF.

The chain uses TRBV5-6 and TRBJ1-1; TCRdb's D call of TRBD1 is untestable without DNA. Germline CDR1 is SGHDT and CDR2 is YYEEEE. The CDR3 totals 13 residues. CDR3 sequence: CASSRGGNTEAFF.

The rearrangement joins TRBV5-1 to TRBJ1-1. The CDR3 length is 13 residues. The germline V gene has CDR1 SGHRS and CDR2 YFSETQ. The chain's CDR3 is CASSGGQGTEAFF.

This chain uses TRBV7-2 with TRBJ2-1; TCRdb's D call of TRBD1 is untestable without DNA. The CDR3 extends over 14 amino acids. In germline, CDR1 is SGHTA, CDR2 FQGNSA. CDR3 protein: CASSWGGGDGEQFF.

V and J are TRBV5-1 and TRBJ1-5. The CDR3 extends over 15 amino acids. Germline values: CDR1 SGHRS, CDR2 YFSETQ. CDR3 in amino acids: CASSLAEGGNQPQHF.

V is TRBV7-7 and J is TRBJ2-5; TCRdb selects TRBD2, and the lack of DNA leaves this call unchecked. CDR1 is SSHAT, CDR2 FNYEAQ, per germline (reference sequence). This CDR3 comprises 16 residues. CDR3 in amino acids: CASSLAAAGGIETQYF.

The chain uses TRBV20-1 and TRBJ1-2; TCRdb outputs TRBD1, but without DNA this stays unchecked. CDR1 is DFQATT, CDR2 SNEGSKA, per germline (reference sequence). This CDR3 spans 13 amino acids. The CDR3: CSALDRPNYGYTF.

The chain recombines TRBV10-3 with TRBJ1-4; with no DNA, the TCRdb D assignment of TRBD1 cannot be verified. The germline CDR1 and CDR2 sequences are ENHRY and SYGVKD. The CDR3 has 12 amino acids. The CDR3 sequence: CASHSPGEKLFF.

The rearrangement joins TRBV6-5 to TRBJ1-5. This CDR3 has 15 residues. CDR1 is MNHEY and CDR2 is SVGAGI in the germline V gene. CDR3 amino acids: CASSYSARGNQPQHF.

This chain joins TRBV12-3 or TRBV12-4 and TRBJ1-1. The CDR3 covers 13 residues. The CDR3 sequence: CASSLNRGGRAFF.

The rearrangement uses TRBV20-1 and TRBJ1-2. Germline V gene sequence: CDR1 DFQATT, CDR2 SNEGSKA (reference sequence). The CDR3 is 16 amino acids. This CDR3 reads CSARVLMVSLAYGYTF.